This T cell receptor beta chain appears in the sequencing data of a study of OX40 agonist ivuxolimab in advanced cancers. General study findings and limits: Individuals who were partial responders at 0.1-3.0 mg/kg had clonal expansion that ranked among the lowest. In general, CD8+ T cells held more expanded clones than CD4+ did, on average.

In the case of this clone: What it binds is not known.

Data came from immunoSEQ multiplex PCR; TCRdb stores just in-frame clones and leaves some out. This table has 6,500 or so clones, roughly three quarters appearing once. Trimming pared 6 bases from V and 2 bases from J, leaving 12 bases between. CDR3 length: 14 amino acids. Germline CDR1 and CDR2: MNHEY and SMNVEV (reference sequence). Enrollment shut out patients with autoimmune disease history or systemic immunosuppression. Patients had blood sampled at baseline and again on cycle 4 day 1 and cycle 7 day 1. This TCR derives from an adult with an advanced solid tumor such as melanoma, head and neck, liver or kidney cancer. The sample consisted of CD4+ or CD8+ T cells sorted from blood, taken in a trial of the OX40 agonist ivuxolimab. The chain couples TRBV27 to TRBJ2-3; no clear D gene. DNA of the CDR3: TGTGCCAGCAGCACCGAGGCCCACACAGATACGCAGTATTTT. As protein: CASSTEAHTDTQYF.